A single sample is the source of the 8 T cell receptor beta chains below, sequenced in a study of T cells in narcolepsy. Produced via immunoSEQ multiplex PCR; TCRdb's table is partial and in-frame only. The sample has tens of thousands of clones, roughly four fifths seen once. Sequencing input: memory (CD45RA-) CD4+ T cells from blood. These receptors all stem from a human donor in good health.

CDR3 DNA sequence: TGTGCCAGCAGGGGTTCGGGCTCTAATGAGCAGTTCTTC. Encoded protein: CASRGSGSNEQFF. The V gene is TRBV6-1, the J gene TRBJ2-1, with unresolved D. CDR3 length: 13 amino acids. From germline, CDR1 is MNHNS and CDR2 SASEGT. Trimming took 6 bases from V and 7 from J, leaving 13 bases between them.

This rearrangement joins TRBV29-1 to TRBJ1-4; a possible D gene is TRBD1 (6 bases). The CDR3 totals 14 residues. Between the trimmed V and J ends, which lost 7 bases and 0 bases, there was a span of 12 bases. Germline V CDR1 and CDR2: SQVTM, ANQGSEA. CDR3 loop: CSGQGPATNEKLFF. In DNA form, the CDR3 reads TGCAGCGGTCAGGGGCCTGCAACTAATGAAAAACTGTTTTTT.

The chain is built from TRBV10-3 and TRBJ1-1; D is perhaps TRBD1 (5 bases). Per germline, CDR1 ENHRY and CDR2 SYGVKD. V dropped 9 bases and J dropped 5 bases, with 7 bases sitting between them. This CDR3 has 10 residues. The CDR3 DNA reads as TGTGCCATGGGGGATACTGAAGCTTTCTTT. Residues: CAMGDTEAFF.

The chain combines TRBV25-1 with TRBJ2-5, with TRBD2 as a possible D gene (7 bases). TRBJ2-7 explains the end of the DNA better; the J call may be wrong. This CDR3 is 17 amino acids long. CDR1 and CDR2 (germline): MGHDK, SYGVNS. CDR3 nucleotide sequence: TGTGCCAGCAGTGAGACCCCCCGGGGAGGGGGTCAGGACGAGCAGTACTTC. It specifies CASSETPRGGGQDEQYF.

The rearrangement joins TRBV18 to TRBJ1-2, with D unclear. CDR1 is KGHSH, CDR2 LQKENI, per germline. The CDR3 covers 12 residues. The V end lost 3 bases, the J end lost 11 bases, and 13 bases lay between the germline ends. Here the CDR3 DNA reads TGTGCCAGCTCACCGGACGGGCAGAGGTACACCTTC. Translation: CASSPDGQRYTF. Full variable domain (remainder filled in from reference TRBV18 and TRBJ1-2): NAGVMQNPRHLVRRRGQEARLRCSPMKGHSHVYWYRQLPEEGLKFMVYLQKENIIDESGMPKERFSAEFPKEGPSILRIQQVVRGDSAAYFCASSPDGQRYTFGSGTRLTVV.

The gene calls are TRBV20-1 and TRBJ1-1, with no clear D. The CDR3 contains 11 residues. Germline CDR1 is DFQATT and CDR2 is SNEGSKA (reference sequence). With 4 bases removed from V and 1 base from J, the gap between germline ends came to 4 bases. CDR3 in DNA: TGCAGTGCTAAAGGGAACACTGAAGCTTTCTTT. It codes for CSAKGNTEAFF.

This chain connects TRBV7-9 to TRBJ2-5; D call uncertain. Germline V CDR1 and CDR2: SEHNR, FQNEAQ (reference sequence). This CDR3 comprises 16 residues. Trimming shortened V by 5 bases and J by 1 base, and 17 bases separated the two germline ends. As DNA, the CDR3 is TGTGCCAGCAGCCGGGCCTTAGGAGAACCCCAAGAGACCCAGTACTTC. Translation: CASSRALGEPQETQYF.

Of note for this clone: Distinct nucleotide sequences in the sample also encode this CDR3. This chain links TRBV19 with TRBJ2-4, with 9 bases matching TRBD1. The germline CDR1 and CDR2 sequences are LNHDA and SQIVND (reference sequence). The V and J ends lost 5 bases and 1 base, in that order; junction bases with no gene match: 3. The CDR3 sequence is 15 residues long. In DNA, the CDR3 is TGTGCCAGTAGTGAACAGGGGGCTGCCAAAAACATTCAGTACTTC. The encoded protein is CASSEQGAAKNIQYF.